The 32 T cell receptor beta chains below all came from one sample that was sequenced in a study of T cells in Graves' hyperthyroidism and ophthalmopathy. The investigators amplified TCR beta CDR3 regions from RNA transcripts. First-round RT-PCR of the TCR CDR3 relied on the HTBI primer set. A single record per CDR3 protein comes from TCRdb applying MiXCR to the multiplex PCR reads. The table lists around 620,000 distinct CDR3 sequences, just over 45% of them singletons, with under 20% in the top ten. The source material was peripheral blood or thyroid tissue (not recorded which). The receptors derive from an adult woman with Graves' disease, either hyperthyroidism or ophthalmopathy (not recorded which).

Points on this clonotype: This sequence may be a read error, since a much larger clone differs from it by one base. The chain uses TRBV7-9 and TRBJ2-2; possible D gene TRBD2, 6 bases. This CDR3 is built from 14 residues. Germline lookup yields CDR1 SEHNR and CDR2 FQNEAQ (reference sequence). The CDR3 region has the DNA TGTGCCAGCAGTTGGGACTTGAACACCGGGGGGCTGTTTTTT. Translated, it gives CASSWDLNTGGLFF.

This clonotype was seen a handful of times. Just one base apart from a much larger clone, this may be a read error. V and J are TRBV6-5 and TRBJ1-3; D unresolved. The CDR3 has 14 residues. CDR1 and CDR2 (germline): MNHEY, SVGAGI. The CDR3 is CAISYSRSGNTIYF. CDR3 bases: TGTGCCATCAGTTACAGCAGATCTGGAAACACCATATATTTT.

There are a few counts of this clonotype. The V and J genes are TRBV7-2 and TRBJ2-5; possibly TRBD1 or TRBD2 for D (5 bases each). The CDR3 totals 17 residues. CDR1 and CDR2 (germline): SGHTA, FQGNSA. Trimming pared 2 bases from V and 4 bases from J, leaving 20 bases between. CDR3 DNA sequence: TGTGCCAGCAGCTTACCCCGGGGTGGGGGAACTACAGAGACCCAGTACTTC. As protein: CASSLPRGGGTTETQYF.

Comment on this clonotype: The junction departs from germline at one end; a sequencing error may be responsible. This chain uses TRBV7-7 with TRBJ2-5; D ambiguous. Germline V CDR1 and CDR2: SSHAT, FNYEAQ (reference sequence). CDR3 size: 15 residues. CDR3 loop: CASSLVGRPYETQYF. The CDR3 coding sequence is TGTGCTAGCAGCTTAGTGGGCAGGCCGTACGAGACCCAGTACTTC.

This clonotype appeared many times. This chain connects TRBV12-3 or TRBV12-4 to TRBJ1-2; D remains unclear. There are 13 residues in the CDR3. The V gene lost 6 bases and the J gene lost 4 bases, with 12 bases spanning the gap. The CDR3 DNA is TGTGCCAGCAGAAATCCGGCGTCCTATGGCTACACCTTC. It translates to CASRNPASYGYTF.

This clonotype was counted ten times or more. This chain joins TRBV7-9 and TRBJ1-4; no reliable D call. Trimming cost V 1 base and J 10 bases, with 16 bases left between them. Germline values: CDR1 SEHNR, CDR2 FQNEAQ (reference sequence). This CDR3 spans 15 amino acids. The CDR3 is CASSLGGLPEGKLFF. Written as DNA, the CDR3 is TGTGCCAGCAGCTTAGGCGGTCTCCCGGAGGGAAAACTGTTTTTT.

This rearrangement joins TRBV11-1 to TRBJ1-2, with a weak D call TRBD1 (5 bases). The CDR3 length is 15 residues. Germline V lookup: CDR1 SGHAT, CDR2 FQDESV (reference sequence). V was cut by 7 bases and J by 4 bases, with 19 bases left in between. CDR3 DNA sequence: TGTGCCAGCACCCCGCCGGGAGGGGAGGCCTATGGCTACACCTTC. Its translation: CASTPPGGEAYGYTF.

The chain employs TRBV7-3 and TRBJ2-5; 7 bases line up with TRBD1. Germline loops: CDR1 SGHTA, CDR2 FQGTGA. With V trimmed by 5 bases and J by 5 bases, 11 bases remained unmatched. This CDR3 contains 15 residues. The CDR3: CASSIQQGIRETQYF. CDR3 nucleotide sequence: TGTGCCAGCAGCATCCAACAGGGGATAAGGGAGACCCAGTACTTC.

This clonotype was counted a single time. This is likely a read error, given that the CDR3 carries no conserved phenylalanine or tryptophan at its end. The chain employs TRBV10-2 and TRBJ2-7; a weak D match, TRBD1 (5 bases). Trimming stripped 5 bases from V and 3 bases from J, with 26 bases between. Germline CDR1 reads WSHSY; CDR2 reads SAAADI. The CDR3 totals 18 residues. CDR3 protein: CASSYSKALAGNFYEQYS. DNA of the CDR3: TGCGCCAGCAGTTACTCGAAGGCTTTGGCAGGGAATTTCTACGAGCAGTACTCC.

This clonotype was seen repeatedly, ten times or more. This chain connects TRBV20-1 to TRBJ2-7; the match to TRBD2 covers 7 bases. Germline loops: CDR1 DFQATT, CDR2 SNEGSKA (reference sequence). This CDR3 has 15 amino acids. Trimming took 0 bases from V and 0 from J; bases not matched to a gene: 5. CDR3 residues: CSARDPSGVSYEQYF. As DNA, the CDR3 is TGCAGTGCTAGAGATCCCAGCGGGGTCTCCTACGAGCAGTACTTC.

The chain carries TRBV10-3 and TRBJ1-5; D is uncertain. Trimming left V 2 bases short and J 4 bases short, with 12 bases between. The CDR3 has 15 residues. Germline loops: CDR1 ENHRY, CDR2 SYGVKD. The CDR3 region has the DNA TGTGCCATCAGTGAGAGTTTTCAGGAGAATCAGCCCCAGCATTTT. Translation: CAISESFQENQPQHF.

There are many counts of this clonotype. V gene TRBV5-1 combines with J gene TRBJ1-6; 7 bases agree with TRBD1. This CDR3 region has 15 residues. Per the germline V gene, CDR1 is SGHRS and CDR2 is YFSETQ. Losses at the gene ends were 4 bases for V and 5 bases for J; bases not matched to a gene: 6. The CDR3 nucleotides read TGCGCCAGCAGCGCGGGGACAGTAGATAATTCACCCCTCCACTTT. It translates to CASSAGTVDNSPLHF.

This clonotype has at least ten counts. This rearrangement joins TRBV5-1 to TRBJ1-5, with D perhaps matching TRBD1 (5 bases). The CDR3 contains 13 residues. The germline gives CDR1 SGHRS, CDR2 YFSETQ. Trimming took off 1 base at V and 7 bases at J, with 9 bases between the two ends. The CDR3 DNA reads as TGCGCCAGCAGCTTGCATCAGGGACAGCCCCAGCATTTT. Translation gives CASSLHQGQPQHF. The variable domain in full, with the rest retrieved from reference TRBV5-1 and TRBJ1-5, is KAGVTQTPRYLIKTRGQQVTLSCSPISGHRSVSWYQQTPGQGLQFLFEYFSETQRNKGNFPGRFSGRQFSNSRSEMNVSTLELGDSALYLCASSLHQGQPQHFGDGTRLSIL.

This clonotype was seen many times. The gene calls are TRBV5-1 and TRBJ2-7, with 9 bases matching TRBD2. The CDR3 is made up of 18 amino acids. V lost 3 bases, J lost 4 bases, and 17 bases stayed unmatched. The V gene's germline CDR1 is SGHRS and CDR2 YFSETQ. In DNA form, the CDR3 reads TGCGCCAGCAGCTACTCCGGGACTAGCAGGATCCCTTCTTACGAGCAGTACTTC. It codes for CASSYSGTSRIPSYEQYF.

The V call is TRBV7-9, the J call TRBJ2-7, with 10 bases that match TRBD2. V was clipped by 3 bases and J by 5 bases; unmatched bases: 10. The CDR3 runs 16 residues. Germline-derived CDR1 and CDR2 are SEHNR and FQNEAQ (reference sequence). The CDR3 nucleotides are TGTGCCAGCAGCTTTTGGACTAGCGGTGTGACCCACGAGCAGTACTTC. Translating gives CASSFWTSGVTHEQYF.

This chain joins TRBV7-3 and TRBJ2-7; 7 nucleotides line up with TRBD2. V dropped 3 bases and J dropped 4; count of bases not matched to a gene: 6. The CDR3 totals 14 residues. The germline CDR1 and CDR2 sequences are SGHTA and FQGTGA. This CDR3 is CASSFRRERYEQYF. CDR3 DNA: TGTGCCAGCAGCTTTAGGCGGGAGAGGTACGAGCAGTACTTC.

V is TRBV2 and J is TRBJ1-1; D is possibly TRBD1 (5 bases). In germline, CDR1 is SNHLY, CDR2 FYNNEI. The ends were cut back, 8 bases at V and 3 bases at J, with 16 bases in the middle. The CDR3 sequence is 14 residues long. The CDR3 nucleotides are TGTGCCAGCTCCCAGGGCGTCCCCGACACTGAAGCTTTCTTT. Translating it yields CASSQGVPDTEAFF.

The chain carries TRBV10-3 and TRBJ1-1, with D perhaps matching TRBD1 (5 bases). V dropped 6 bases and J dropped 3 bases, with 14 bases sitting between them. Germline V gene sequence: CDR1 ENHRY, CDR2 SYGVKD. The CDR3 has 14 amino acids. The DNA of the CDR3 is TGTGCCATCAGGTTTCGCTGGGGGGACACTGAAGCTTTCTTT. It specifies CAIRFRWGDTEAFF.

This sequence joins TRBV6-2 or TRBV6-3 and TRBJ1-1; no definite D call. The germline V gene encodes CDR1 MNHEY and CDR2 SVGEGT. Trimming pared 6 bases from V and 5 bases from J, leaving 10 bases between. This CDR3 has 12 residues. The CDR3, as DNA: TGTGCCAGCAGGTGGGGTCGGACTGAAGCTTTCTTT. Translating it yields CASRWGRTEAFF.

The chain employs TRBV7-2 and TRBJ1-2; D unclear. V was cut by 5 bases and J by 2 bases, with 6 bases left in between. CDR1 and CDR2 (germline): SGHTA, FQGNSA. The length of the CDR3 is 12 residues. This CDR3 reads CASSKRNYGYTF. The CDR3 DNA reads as TGTGCCAGCAGCAAAAGGAACTATGGCTACACCTTC.

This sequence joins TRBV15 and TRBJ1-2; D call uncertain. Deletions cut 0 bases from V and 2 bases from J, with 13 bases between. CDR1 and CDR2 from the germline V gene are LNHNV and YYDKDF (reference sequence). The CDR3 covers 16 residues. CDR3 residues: CATSRDMSSWNYGYTF. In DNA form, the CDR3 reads TGTGCCACCAGCAGAGATATGAGCAGCTGGAACTATGGCTACACCTTC.

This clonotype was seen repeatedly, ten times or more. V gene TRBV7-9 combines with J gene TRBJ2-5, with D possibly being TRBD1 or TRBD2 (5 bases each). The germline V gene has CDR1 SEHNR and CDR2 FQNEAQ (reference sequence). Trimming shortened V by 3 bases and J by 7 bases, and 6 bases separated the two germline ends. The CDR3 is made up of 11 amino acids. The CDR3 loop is CASSLGVTQYF. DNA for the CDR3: TGTGCCAGCAGCTTGGGGGTGACCCAGTACTTC.

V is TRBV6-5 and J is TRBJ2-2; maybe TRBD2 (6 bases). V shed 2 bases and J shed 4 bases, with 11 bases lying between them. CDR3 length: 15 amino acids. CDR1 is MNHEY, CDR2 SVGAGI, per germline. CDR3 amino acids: CASSYALGGTGELFF. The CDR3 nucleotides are TGTGCCAGCAGTTACGCGTTGGGAGGCACCGGGGAGCTGTTTTTT.

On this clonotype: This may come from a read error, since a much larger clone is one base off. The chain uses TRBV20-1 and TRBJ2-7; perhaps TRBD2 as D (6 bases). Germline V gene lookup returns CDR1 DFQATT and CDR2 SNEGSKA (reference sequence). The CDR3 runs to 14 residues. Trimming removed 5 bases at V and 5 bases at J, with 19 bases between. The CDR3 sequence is CSARSGSGLNEQYF. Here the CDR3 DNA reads TGCAGTGCTCGTTCTGGCAGCGGGTTGAACGAGCAGTACTTC.

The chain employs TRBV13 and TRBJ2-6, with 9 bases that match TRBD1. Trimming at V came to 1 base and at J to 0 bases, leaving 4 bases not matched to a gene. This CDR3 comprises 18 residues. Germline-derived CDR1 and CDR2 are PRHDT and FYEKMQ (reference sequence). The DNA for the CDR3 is TGTGCCAGCAGCTTAGCCGGGACAGGGAGCTCTGGGGCCAACGTCCTGACTTTC. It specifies CASSLAGTGSSGANVLTF. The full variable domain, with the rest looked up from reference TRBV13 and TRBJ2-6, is AAGVIQSPRHLIKEKRETATLKCYPIPRHDTVYWYQQGPGQDPQFLISFYEKMQSDKGSIPDRFSAQQFSDYHSELNMSSLELGDSALYFCASSLAGTGSSGANVLTFGAGSRLTVL.

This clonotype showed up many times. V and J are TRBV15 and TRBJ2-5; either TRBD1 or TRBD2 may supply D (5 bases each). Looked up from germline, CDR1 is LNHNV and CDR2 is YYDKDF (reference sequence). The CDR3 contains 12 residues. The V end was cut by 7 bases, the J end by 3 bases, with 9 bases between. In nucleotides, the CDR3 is TGTGCCACCATCCGGGACGAAGAGACCCAGTACTTC. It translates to CATIRDEETQYF.

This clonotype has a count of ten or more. The CDR3 DNA reads as TGTGCCAGCAGGGGAAGAGAGACCCAGTACTTC. This codes for CASRGRETQYF. The rearrangement uses TRBV25-1 and TRBJ2-5; D is unclear. From germline, CDR1 is MGHDK and CDR2 SYGVNS. The CDR3 length is 11 residues. V lost 6 bases, J lost 4 bases, and 6 bases lay in between.

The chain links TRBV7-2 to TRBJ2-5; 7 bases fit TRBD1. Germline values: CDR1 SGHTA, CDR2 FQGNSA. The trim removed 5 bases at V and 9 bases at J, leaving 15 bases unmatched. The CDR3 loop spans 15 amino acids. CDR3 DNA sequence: TGTGCCAGCAGCACCACAGGGGAGAGCAATCAGCCCCAGTACTTC. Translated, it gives CASSTTGESNQPQYF.

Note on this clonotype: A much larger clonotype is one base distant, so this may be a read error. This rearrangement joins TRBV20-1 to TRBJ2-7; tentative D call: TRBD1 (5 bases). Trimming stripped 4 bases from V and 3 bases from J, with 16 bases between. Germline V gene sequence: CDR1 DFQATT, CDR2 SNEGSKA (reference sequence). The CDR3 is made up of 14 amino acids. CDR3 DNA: TGCAGTGCTATAGTAGACAGTTATCGCTACGAGCAGTACTTC. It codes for CSAIVDSYRYEQYF.

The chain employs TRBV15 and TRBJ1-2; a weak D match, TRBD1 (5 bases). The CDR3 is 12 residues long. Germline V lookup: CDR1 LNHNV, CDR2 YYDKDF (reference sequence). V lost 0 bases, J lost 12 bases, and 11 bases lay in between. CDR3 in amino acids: CATSRDRDGNTF. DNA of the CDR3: TGTGCCACCAGCAGAGACAGGGATGGAAACACCTTC.

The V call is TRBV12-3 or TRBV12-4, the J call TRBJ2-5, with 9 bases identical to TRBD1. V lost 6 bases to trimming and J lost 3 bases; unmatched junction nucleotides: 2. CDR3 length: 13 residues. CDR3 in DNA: TGTGCCAGCAGGACAGGGGGTGAAGAGACCCAGTACTTC. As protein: CASRTGGEETQYF.

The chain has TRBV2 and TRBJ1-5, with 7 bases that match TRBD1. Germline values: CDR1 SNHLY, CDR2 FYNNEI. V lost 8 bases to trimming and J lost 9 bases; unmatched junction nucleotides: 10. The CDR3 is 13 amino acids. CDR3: CASQQGEGMPQHF. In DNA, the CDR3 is TGTGCCAGCCAGCAGGGGGAAGGGATGCCCCAGCATTTT.